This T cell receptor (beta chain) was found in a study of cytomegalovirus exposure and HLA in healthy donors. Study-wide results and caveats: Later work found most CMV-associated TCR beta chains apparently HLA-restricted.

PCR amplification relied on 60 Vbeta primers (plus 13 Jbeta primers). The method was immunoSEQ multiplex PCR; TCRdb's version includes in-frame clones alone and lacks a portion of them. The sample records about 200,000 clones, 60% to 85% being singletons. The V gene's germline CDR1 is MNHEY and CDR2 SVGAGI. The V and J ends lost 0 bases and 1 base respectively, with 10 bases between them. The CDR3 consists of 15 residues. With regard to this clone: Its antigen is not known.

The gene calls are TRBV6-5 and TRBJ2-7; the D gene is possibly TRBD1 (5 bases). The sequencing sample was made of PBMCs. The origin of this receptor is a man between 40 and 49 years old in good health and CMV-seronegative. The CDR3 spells CASSYSGRVSYEQYF. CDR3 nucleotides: TGTGCCAGCAGTTACTCGGGCAGGGTTTCCTACGAGCAGTACTTC.